The next 32 T cell receptor beta chains were all read from a single sample in a study of spatial heterogeneity in lung cancer. Time point defined: blood at routine non-recurrence follow-up after resection. TCRdb reanalysed the 5' RACE reads using MiXCR and keeps one entry per CDR3 protein. This table holds roughly 38,000 distinct CDR3 sequences, about 10% found once. Specimen: PBMCs, collected at follow-up. The receptors stem from a female donor with early-stage non-small cell lung cancer.

This clonotype was picked up many times. CDR3 sequence (DNA): TGTGCCAGCAGCTTCTGGGTCCGTGAGCAGTTCTTC. Its translation is CASSFWVREQFF. V is TRBV7-3 and J is TRBJ2-1; D is uncertain. Germline V gene sequence: CDR1 SGHTA, CDR2 FQGTGA. This CDR3 has 12 amino acids. The V gene lost 3 bases and the J gene lost 9 bases, with 9 bases spanning the gap.

The V gene is TRBV13, the J gene TRBJ1-1; tentative D call: TRBD1 (5 bases). Trimming pared 0 bases from V and 1 base from J, leaving 15 bases between. Germline CDR1 reads PRHDT; CDR2 reads FYEKMQ (reference sequence). The CDR3 contains 17 residues. The CDR3 DNA reads as TGTGCCAGCAGCTTAGGCGATATTTTCGACAGGAACACTGAAGCTTTCTTT. Translated: CASSLGDIFDRNTEAFF.

This clonotype was recorded many times. This sequence joins TRBV4-3 and TRBJ2-2, with D tentatively TRBD2 (6 bases). Trimming took off 3 bases at V and 5 bases at J, with 7 bases between the two ends. The germline gives CDR1 LGHNA, CDR2 YSLEER. The CDR3 length is 13 residues. The CDR3 protein is CASSQGLTGELFF. The CDR3 DNA sequence: TGCGCCAGCAGCCAGGGACTTACCGGGGAGCTGTTTTTT.

As regards this clonotype: A read error may explain this, as a much larger clone is one base away. This chain joins TRBV7-8 and TRBJ2-7, with D possibly matching TRBD2 (5 bases). The V end was cut by 8 bases, the J end by 7 bases, with 21 bases between. CDR3 length: 14 residues. CDR1 is SGHVS, CDR2 FQNEAQ, per germline. CDR3 nucleotide sequence: TGTGCCAGCCGACCCGGGCTTGAGGCGGGTGAGCAGTACTTC. Amino acids: CASRPGLEAGEQYF.

The rearrangement joins TRBV19 to TRBJ1-5; D is ambiguous. Per the germline V gene, CDR1 is LNHDA and CDR2 is SQIVND (reference sequence). Trimming shortened V by 5 bases and J by 3 bases, and 8 bases separated the two germline ends. The CDR3 length is 13 residues. The CDR3 is CASSGNLNQPQHF. CDR3 DNA: TGTGCCAGTAGTGGGAATCTCAATCAGCCCCAGCATTTT.

This clonotype was seen more than once but under ten times. The rearrangement joins TRBV12-3 or TRBV12-4 to TRBJ2-2; D perhaps matches TRBD1 (6 bases). CDR3 length: 13 amino acids. Deletions cut 5 bases from V and 4 bases from J, with 8 bases between. The CDR3 here is CASSQQGTGELFF. CDR3 nucleotides: TGTGCCAGCAGTCAACAGGGCACCGGGGAGCTGTTTTTT.

The chain employs TRBV19 and TRBJ2-2; D uncertain. CDR1 LNHDA and CDR2 SQIVND come from the germline V gene (reference sequence). This CDR3 has 15 amino acids. Trimming stripped 6 bases from V and 3 bases from J, with 14 bases between. CDR3 bases: TGTGCCAGTAGAGACACCCTTAGGTACACCGGGGAGCTGTTTTTT. Translated: CASRDTLRYTGELFF.

There are many counts of this clonotype. The gene calls are TRBV12-3 or TRBV12-4 and TRBJ2-3, with 8 bases that match TRBD2. Trimming cost V 1 base and J 3 bases; bases outside gene matches: 3. The CDR3 has 15 amino acids. CDR3 coding DNA: TGTGCCAGCAGTTTAGGGACTAGCATGACAGATACGCAGTATTTT. Translated: CASSLGTSMTDTQYF.

This clonotype was found many times. V and J are TRBV27 and TRBJ1-1, with 11 bases lining up with TRBD1. CDR1 and CDR2 from the germline V gene are MNHEY and SMNVEV (reference sequence). The CDR3 contains 14 residues. The V and J ends lost 6 bases and 1 base, in that order; junction bases with no gene match: 1. CDR3 bases: TGTGCCAGCAGGGACAGGGGGCAGAACACTGAAGCTTTCTTT. Encoded protein: CASRDRGQNTEAFF.

This clonotype was observed at least ten times. V usage is TRBV7-6 and J usage is TRBJ1-1; D call uncertain. Germline-derived CDR1 and CDR2 are SGHVS and FNYEAQ. Trimming pared 6 bases from V and 1 base from J, leaving 9 bases between. The CDR3 is made up of 13 amino acids. CDR3 sequence reads: CASSLTWNTEAFF. CDR3 coding DNA: TGTGCCAGCAGTTTGACGTGGAACACTGAAGCTTTCTTT.

In this sample, this clonotype turned up many times. V and J are TRBV20-1 and TRBJ2-7; D may be TRBD2 (6 bases). This CDR3 region has 13 residues. V was trimmed by 4 bases and J by 2 bases, leaving 12 bases between them. From germline, CDR1 is DFQATT and CDR2 SNEGSKA (reference sequence). The CDR3, as DNA: TGCAGTGCTAAGCCCGGGGGACCCTACGAGCAGTACTTC. Encoded protein: CSAKPGGPYEQYF.

The chain has TRBV5-1 and TRBJ2-3; D unresolved. CDR3 length equals 13 residues. The germline gives CDR1 SGHRS, CDR2 YFSETQ. The V end was cut by 4 bases, the J end by 0 bases, with 6 bases between. DNA for the CDR3: TGCGCCAGCAGCACCTATAGCACAGATACGCAGTATTTT. Translation: CASSTYSTDTQYF.

A remark on this clonotype: Being one base from a much bigger clone, this may be a read error. The chain links TRBV7-9 to TRBJ2-3; perhaps TRBD2 as D (6 bases). Germline values: CDR1 SEHNR, CDR2 FQNEAQ (reference sequence). The CDR3 contains 16 residues. The CDR3 loop is CASRGFAGKRADTQNF. DNA for the CDR3: TGTGCCAGCAGAGGTTTTGCGGGGAAGAGGGCAGATACGCAGAATTTT.

Notes on this clonotype: A much larger clone lies one base from this, so it may be a read error. The chain has TRBV5-4 and TRBJ1-1, with unresolved D. The V end was cut by 5 bases, the J end by 4 bases, with 12 bases between. This CDR3 contains 13 residues. The germline V gene encodes CDR1 SGHNT and CDR2 YYREEE (reference sequence). The CDR3 here is CASRGSVSTEAFF. The CDR3 DNA follows: TGTGCCAGCAGGGGATCAGTGTCCACTGAAGCTTTCTTT.

V is TRBV28 and J is TRBJ2-7; TRBD1 might be the D (6 bases). This CDR3 has 14 residues. Between the trimmed V and J ends, which lost 8 bases and 3 bases, there was a span of 17 bases. CDR1 and CDR2 from the germline V gene are MDHEN and SYDVKM. The CDR3 DNA reads TGTGCCAGCTACGAGAGGGGGTGCGTCTACGAGCAGTACTTC. Protein: CASYERGCVYEQYF.

This clonotype has ten or more counts. The chain uses TRBV6-2 or TRBV6-3 and TRBJ2-6; TRBD2 matches 14 bases. CDR3 length: 19 residues. V lost 4 bases and J lost 2; bases outside the gene matches: 7. The V gene's germline CDR1 is MNHEY and CDR2 SVGEGT. The CDR3 is CASSSYAGLAGAGANVLTF. CDR3 bases: TGTGCCAGCAGTTCTTACGCGGGACTAGCGGGGGCTGGGGCCAACGTCCTGACTTTC.

This clonotype was observed many times. The V and J genes are TRBV28 and TRBJ1-1, with a tentative D call TRBD1 (6 bases). V lost 6 bases to trimming and J lost 0 bases, with 14 bases between them. Germline V gene data show CDR1 as MDHEN and CDR2 as SYDVKM. This CDR3 is built from 15 residues. CDR3 sequence (DNA): TGTGCCAGCAGCTTGACAGGAACATTGAACACTGAAGCTTTCTTT. Protein product: CASSLTGTLNTEAFF.

A few counts support this clonotype. V is TRBV5-1 and J is TRBJ2-1; 11 positions match TRBD1. With V trimmed by 5 bases and J by 10 bases, 8 bases remained unmatched. The CDR3 runs to 14 residues. Per the germline V gene, CDR1 is SGHRS and CDR2 is YFSETQ. The CDR3 here is CASSTGTGGGEQFF. As DNA, the CDR3 is TGCGCCAGCAGTACCGGGACAGGGGGAGGAGAGCAGTTCTTC. Full variable domain (remainder filled in from reference TRBV5-1 and TRBJ2-1): KAGVTQTPRYLIKTRGQQVTLSCSPISGHRSVSWYQQTPGQGLQFLFEYFSETQRNKGNFPGRFSGRQFSNSRSEMNVSTLELGDSALYLCASSTGTGGGEQFFGPGTRLTVL.

This clonotype was detected ten times or more. The chain couples TRBV7-9 to TRBJ1-5; 7 bases map to TRBD1. Germline V lookup: CDR1 SEHNR, CDR2 FQNEAQ (reference sequence). V lost 4 bases, J lost 1 base, and 10 bases stayed unmatched. The CDR3 extends over 17 amino acids. The chain's CDR3 is CASSSGVAGGSNQPQHF. The CDR3 nucleotides read TGTGCCAGCAGCTCCGGTGTGGCAGGGGGGAGCAATCAGCCCCAGCATTTT.

This clonotype was seen a handful of times. The V and J genes are TRBV5-1 and TRBJ2-3; perhaps TRBD1 as D (6 bases). Trimming removed 3 bases from V and 1 base from J, with 21 bases in between. Germline V gives CDR1 SGHRS, CDR2 YFSETQ. The CDR3 runs to 18 residues. In DNA, the CDR3 is TGCGCCAGCAGCTCGGCCATCAGGGGCGAGGTTGGCACAGATACGCAGTATTTT. Its translation is CASSSAIRGEVGTDTQYF.

This clonotype was observed a handful of times. The rearrangement uses TRBV18 and TRBJ2-7; 8 nucleotides line up with TRBD1. Trimming removed 4 bases from V and 5 bases from J; junction bases left unmatched: 13. This CDR3 contains 16 residues. Germline V gives CDR1 KGHSH, CDR2 LQKENI. The CDR3 here is CASSLTGSGQGHEQYV. CDR3 in DNA: TGTGCCAGCTCACTAACCGGATCCGGACAGGGCCACGAGCAGTACGTC.

This clonotype has a count of ten or more. V and J are TRBV10-1 and TRBJ2-2; D remains ambiguous. The CDR3 totals 14 residues. CDR1 is WNHNN, CDR2 SYGVQD, per germline (reference sequence). Trimming took 6 bases from V and 1 from J, leaving 9 bases between them. The CDR3 nucleotides read TGCGCCAGCAGACGGTTGGAGAACACCGGGGAGCTGTTTTTT. This gives the protein CASRRLENTGELFF.

This sequence joins TRBV2 and TRBJ2-1, with D possibly being TRBD1 (7 bases). The CDR3 is made up of 18 amino acids. Trimming shortened V by 5 bases and J by 3 bases, and 23 bases separated the two germline ends. The germline V gene encodes CDR1 SNHLY and CDR2 FYNNEI. CDR3 DNA: TGTGCCAGCAGTCACCCACAGGAGGGGGCAGGTGTCTACAATGAGCAGTTCTTC. Residues: CASSHPQEGAGVYNEQFF.

This clonotype was observed at least ten times. The chain combines TRBV12-3 or TRBV12-4 with TRBJ2-5; D is uncertain. V lost 5 bases and J 5 bases, leaving 12 bases between the germline ends. The CDR3 length is 13 residues. The CDR3 DNA follows: TGTGCCAGCAGTCCCACTCCAAGGGAGACCCAGTACTTC. Translation: CASSPTPRETQYF.

This clonotype was seen ten or more times. The chain is built from TRBV20-1 and TRBJ1-3; D is ambiguous. The CDR3 length is 12 residues. Deletions cut 5 bases from V and 2 bases from J, with 7 bases between. Per the germline V gene, CDR1 is DFQATT and CDR2 is SNEGSKA (reference sequence). CDR3 protein: CSAFLAGNTIYF. The CDR3 DNA sequence: TGCAGTGCTTTCCTAGCTGGAAACACCATATATTTT.

The chain combines TRBV12-3 or TRBV12-4 with TRBJ1-1; D not certain. The CDR3 extends over 16 amino acids. Trimming cost V 0 bases and J 5 bases, with 16 bases left between them. The CDR3 nucleotides read TGTGCCAGCAGTTTAGCCCCACCACAAGGTTGGACTGAAGCTTTCTTT. This translates into CASSLAPPQGWTEAFF.

The V gene is TRBV4-2, the J gene TRBJ1-1; 8 nucleotides line up with TRBD1. The germline gives CDR1 LGHNA, CDR2 YNFKEQ. This CDR3 comprises 17 residues. With V trimmed by 4 bases and J by 4 bases, 14 bases remained unmatched. CDR3 region: CASSPGLRGRVGTEAFF. DNA for the CDR3: TGTGCCAGCAGCCCTGGGCTCAGGGGGCGCGTTGGCACTGAAGCTTTCTTT.

As DNA, the CDR3 is TGTGCCAGCTCACCACAACAAGGACAGGAATCGGCTGGCTACACCTTC. Protein product: CASSPQQGQESAGYTF. V gene TRBV18 combines with J gene TRBJ1-2; TRBD1 agrees at 7 bases. Germline assignment: CDR1 KGHSH and CDR2 LQKENI. The J segment lost 7 bases and the V segment lost 1 base, leaving 12 bases of the junction unmatched. This CDR3 is built from 16 residues.

This clonotype has more than one count but fewer than ten. V usage is TRBV4-2 and J usage is TRBJ2-3; 9 bases map to TRBD2. CDR3 length: 15 residues. Unmatched junction bases numbered 9, after V lost 3 bases and J lost 8 bases. The V gene's germline CDR1 is LGHNA and CDR2 YNFKEQ. Here the CDR3 DNA reads TGTGCCAGCAGCCAGGCCGGGACTAGCTTTCCTACGCAGTATTTT. This translates into CASSQAGTSFPTQYF.

The gene calls are TRBV7-2 and TRBJ1-2, with D unresolved. Germline values: CDR1 SGHTA, CDR2 FQGNSA. With 3 bases removed from V and 0 bases from J, the gap between germline ends came to 11 bases. The CDR3 loop spans 15 amino acids. The CDR3 nucleotides are TGTGCCAGCAGCTTCGATCCGGGCGCTAACTATGGCTACACCTTC. This codes for CASSFDPGANYGYTF.

This clonotype was found a few times. The J gene is TRBJ2-3, the V gene TRBV19; 10 bases are a match to TRBD1. Germline assignment: CDR1 LNHDA and CDR2 SQIVND (reference sequence). V lost 3 bases, J lost 2 bases, and 5 bases stayed unmatched. This CDR3 comprises 16 residues. The DNA for the CDR3 is TGTGCCAGTAGTATTGGGACAGGGGCCTTCACAGATACGCAGTATTTT. This gives the protein CASSIGTGAFTDTQYF. Complete variable domain (other parts from reference TRBV19 and TRBJ2-3): DGGITQSPKYLFRKEGQNVTLSCEQNLNHDAMYWYRQDPGQGLRLIYYSQIVNDFQKGDIAEGYSVSREKKESFPLTVTSAQKNPTAFYLCASSIGTGAFTDTQYFGPGTRLTVL.

This rearrangement joins TRBV21-1 to TRBJ2-6; no check of the table's D call, TRBD1, against the DNA was made. TRBV21-1 corresponds to a pseudogene. This CDR3 region has 11 residues. CDR3 amino acids: CASSNRQILTF. CDR3 DNA sequence: TGTGCCAGCAGCAATCGACAGATTCTGACTTTC.